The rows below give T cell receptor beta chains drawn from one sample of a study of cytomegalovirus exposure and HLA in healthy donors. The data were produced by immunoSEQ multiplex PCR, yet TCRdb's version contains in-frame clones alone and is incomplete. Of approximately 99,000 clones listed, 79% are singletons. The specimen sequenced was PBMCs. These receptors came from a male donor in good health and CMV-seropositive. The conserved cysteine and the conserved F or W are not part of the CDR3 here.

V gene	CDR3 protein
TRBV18	ASSPTSGGYNEQF
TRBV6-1	ASSETGFRYTEAF
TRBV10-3	AIMRGQGQSTDTQY
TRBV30	AWSVTYYEQY
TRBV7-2	ASSLRGTGSTDTQY
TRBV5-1	ASSLGGGFSSGANVLT
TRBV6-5	ASSYSGGIVYEQY
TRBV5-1	ASRRAGGGSPLH
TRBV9	ASSQGVSDQETQY
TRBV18	ASSPPQGGRNTEAF